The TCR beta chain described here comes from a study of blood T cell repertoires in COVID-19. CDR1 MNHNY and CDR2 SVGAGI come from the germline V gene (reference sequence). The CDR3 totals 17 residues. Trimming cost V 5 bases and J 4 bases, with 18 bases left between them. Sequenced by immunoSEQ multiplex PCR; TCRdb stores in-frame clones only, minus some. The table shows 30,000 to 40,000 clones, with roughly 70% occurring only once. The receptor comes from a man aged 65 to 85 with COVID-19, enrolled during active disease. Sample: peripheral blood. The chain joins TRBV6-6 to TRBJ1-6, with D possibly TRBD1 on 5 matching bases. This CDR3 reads CASSPTRQKNYNSPLHF. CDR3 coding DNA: TGTGCCAGCAGTCCCACGAGACAGAAAAATTATAATTCACCCCTCCACTTT.